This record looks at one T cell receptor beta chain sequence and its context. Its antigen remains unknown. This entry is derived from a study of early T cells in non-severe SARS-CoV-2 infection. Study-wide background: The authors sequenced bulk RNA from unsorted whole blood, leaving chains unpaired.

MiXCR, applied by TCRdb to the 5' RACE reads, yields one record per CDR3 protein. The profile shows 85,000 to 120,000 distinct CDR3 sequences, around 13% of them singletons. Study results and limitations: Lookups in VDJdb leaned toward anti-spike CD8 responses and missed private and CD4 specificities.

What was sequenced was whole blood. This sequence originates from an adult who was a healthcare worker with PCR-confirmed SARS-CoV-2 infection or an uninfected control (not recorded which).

The CDR3 DNA is TGTGCCAGCAGTACTTCAGTCGACGAGCAGTACTTC. It translates to CASSTSVDEQYF. The chain has TRBV2 and TRBJ2-7; D is unclear. V lost 5 bases, J lost 5 bases, and 10 bases lay in between. The CDR3 runs 12 residues. The germline CDR1 and CDR2 sequences are SNHLY and FYNNEI. The whole variable domain, filled in from reference TRBV2 and TRBJ2-7, reads EPEVTQTPSHQVTQMGQEVILRCVPISNHLYFYWYRQILGQKVEFLVSFYNNEISEKSEIFDDQFSVERPDGSNFTLKIRSTKLEDSAMYFCASSTSVDEQYFGPGTRLTVT.